One and the same sample provided the 10 T cell receptor beta chains below, sequenced in a study of Ad26.COV2.S vaccination and SARS-CoV-2 variants. Profiled with immunoSEQ multiplex PCR; TCRdb holds only in-frame clones, not every one. The sample lists over 90,000 clones; less than 85% were seen once. This specimen consisted of peripheral blood, obtained after recovery from COVID-19. The receptors were gathered from a human donor who had recovered from COVID-19.

The chain uses TRBV6-5 and TRBJ2-7, with D perhaps matching TRBD1 (5 bases). Germline V gene data show CDR1 as MNHEY and CDR2 as SVGAGI. Trimming cost V 6 bases and J 2 bases, with 17 bases left between them. CDR3 length: 15 amino acids. CDR3 residues: CASSPTRTSTYEQYF. For the CDR3, the DNA is TGTGCCAGCAGCCCCACCCGGACATCTACCTACGAGCAGTACTTC.

The chain carries TRBV29-1 and TRBJ1-2; D might be TRBD1 (6 bases). Between the trimmed V and J ends, which lost 3 bases and 8 bases, there was a span of 16 bases. The CDR3 is 13 residues long. Germline CDR1 and CDR2: SQVTM and ANQGSEA. CDR3 in DNA: TGCAGCGTTGACTCACAGGGAATACCCGGCTACACCTTC. This translates into CSVDSQGIPGYTF. The whole variable domain, filled in from reference TRBV29-1 and TRBJ1-2, reads SAVISQKPSRDICQRGTSLTIQCQVDSQVTMMFWYRQQPGQSLTLIATANQGSEATYESGFVIDKFPISRPNLTFSTLTVSNMSPEDSSIYLCSVDSQGIPGYTFGSGTRLTVV.

A single count supports this clone. CDR3: CASSFWMNSPLHF. The CDR3 DNA reads TGTGCCAGCAGTTTTTGGATGAATTCACCCCTCCACTTT. The genes are TRBV12-3 or TRBV12-4 and TRBJ1-6; the D is unclear. V was shortened by 3 bases and J by 7 bases, with 7 bases between the two germline ends. CDR3 length: 13 residues.

Only one count was recorded for this clone. The chain has TRBV28 and TRBJ1-2; D remains unclear. This CDR3 spans 13 amino acids. Trimming stripped 6 bases from V and 7 bases from J, with 15 bases between. CDR1 is MDHEN, CDR2 SYDVKM, per germline. This chain's CDR3 is CASSEGIEVGYTF. The DNA for the CDR3 is TGTGCCAGCAGCGAAGGGATCGAAGTTGGCTACACCTTC.

The CDR3 sequence is CASSLWLRQGESYNEQFF. DNA of the CDR3: TGTGCCAGCAGCTTATGGTTGAGGCAGGGGGAGTCCTACAATGAGCAGTTCTTC. This chain uses TRBV7-9 with TRBJ2-1, with 7 bases fitting TRBD1. There are 18 residues in the CDR3. Germline CDR1 is SEHNR and CDR2 is FQNEAQ (reference sequence). After removal of 2 bases from V and 1 base from J, the junction contained 11 bases not matched to a gene.

The V call is TRBV6-6, the J call TRBJ1-2; TRBD1 matches at 9 bases. This CDR3 region has 14 residues. Germline CDR1 MNHNY, CDR2 SVGAGI (reference sequence). With 1 base clipped from V and 5 bases from J, the junction kept 2 bases outside the gene matches. DNA for the CDR3: TGTGCCAGCAGTTACTATGGACAGGGGTATGGCTACACCTTC. It codes for CASSYYGQGYGYTF.

This clone was seen more than once but under ten times. V gene TRBV19 combines with J gene TRBJ1-4; D call uncertain. V lost 3 bases, J lost 8 bases, and 10 bases lay in between. This CDR3 spans 13 amino acids. Germline lookup yields CDR1 LNHDA and CDR2 SQIVND (reference sequence). CDR3: CASSMRDMEKLFF. CDR3 nucleotides: TGTGCCAGTAGTATGAGGGATATGGAAAAACTGTTTTTT.

The chain recombines TRBV5-1 with TRBJ2-3, with D maybe TRBD2 (6 bases). Trimming took off 4 bases at V and 2 bases at J, with 23 bases between the two ends. Germline assignment: CDR1 SGHRS and CDR2 YFSETQ. This CDR3 is 18 amino acids long. CDR3 sequence: CASSERPGAGLSTDTQYF. The CDR3 nucleotides read TGCGCCAGCAGCGAAAGACCCGGGGCGGGGTTATCCACAGATACGCAGTATTTT.

The V and J genes are TRBV5-1 and TRBJ2-5; 12 nucleotides match TRBD2. The CDR3 spans 15 residues. CDR1 is SGHRS and CDR2 is YFSETQ in the germline V gene. The V gene end was trimmed by 3 bases and the J gene end by 2 bases; junction bases not matched to a gene: 2. CDR3 residues: CASSSLAGGQETQYF. As DNA, the CDR3 is TGCGCCAGCAGCTCACTAGCGGGGGGACAAGAGACCCAGTACTTC.

This clone turned up a few times. This chain joins TRBV3-1 (or the pseudogene TRBV3-2) and TRBJ2-1; a possible D gene is TRBD1 (5 bases). Germline CDR1 reads LGHDT; CDR2 reads YNNKEL (reference sequence). This CDR3 has 16 amino acids. V lost 1 base to trimming and J lost 5 bases, with 15 bases between them. This chain's CDR3 is CASSQVGQGRDNEQFF. DNA of the CDR3: TGTGCCAGCAGCCAAGTTGGGCAGGGTAGGGACAATGAGCAGTTCTTC.